This record covers a single TCR beta chain. This entry belongs to a study of blood T cell repertoires in COVID-19. About the research overall: Samples representing acute and convalescent COVID-19 were sourced from the United States, Italy and Spain.

Per germline, CDR1 MDHEN and CDR2 SYDVKM. The CDR3 is 16 amino acids. J lost 8 bases, V lost 4 bases, and 13 bases had no gene match. Assay used: immunoSEQ multiplex PCR; TCRdb lists only in-frame clones, some missing. This repertoire shows around 74,000 clones, around nine tenths found once; its top ten account for about 16%. This clonotype was sampled from a woman of 80 years or more with active or convalescent COVID-19. The specimen was peripheral blood. The chain has TRBV28 and TRBJ1-4; 7 positions match TRBD1. The CDR3 reads CASSSIHDRVGEKLFF. CDR3 nucleotide sequence: TGTGCCAGCAGTTCGATCCACGACAGGGTAGGGGAAAAACTGTTTTTT.